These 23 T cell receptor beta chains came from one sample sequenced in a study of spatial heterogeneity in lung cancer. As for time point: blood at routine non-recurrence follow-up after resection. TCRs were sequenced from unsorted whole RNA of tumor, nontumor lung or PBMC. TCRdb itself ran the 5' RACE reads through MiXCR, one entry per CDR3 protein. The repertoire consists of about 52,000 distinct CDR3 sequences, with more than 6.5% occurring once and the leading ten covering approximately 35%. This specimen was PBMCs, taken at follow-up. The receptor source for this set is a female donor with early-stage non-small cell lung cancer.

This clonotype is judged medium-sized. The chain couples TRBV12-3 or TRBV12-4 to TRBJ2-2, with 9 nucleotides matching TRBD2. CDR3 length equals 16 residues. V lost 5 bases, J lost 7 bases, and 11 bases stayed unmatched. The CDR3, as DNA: TGTGCCAGCAGTCCCGGCGTTAGCGGGGGCGGCGGGGAGCTGTTTTTT. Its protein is CASSPGVSGGGGELFF.

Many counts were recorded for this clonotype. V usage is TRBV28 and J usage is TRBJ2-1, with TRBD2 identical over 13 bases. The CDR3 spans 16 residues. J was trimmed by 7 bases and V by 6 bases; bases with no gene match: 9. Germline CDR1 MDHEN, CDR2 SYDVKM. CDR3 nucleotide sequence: TGTGCCAGCAGCCTTTTTACTAGCGGGGGGGCAAATGAGCAGTTCTTC. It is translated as CASSLFTSGGANEQFF.

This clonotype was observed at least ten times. The CDR3 loop reads CASNSYQGRKNTEAFF. DNA for the CDR3: TGTGCCAGCAATAGTTACCAGGGGCGGAAGAACACTGAAGCTTTCTTT. This chain uses TRBV12-3 or TRBV12-4 with TRBJ1-1, with D maybe TRBD1 (6 bases). The V gene lost 7 bases and the J gene lost 1 base, with 19 bases spanning the gap. This CDR3 is built from 16 residues.

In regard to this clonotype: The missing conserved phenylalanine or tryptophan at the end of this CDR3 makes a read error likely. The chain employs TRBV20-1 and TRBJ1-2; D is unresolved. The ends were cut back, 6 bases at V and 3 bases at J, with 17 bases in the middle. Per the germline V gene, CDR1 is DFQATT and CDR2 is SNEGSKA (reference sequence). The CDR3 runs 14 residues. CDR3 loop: CSAPPTASDYGYTL. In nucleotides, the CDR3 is TGCAGTGCCCCTCCGACGGCCTCGGACTATGGCTACACCCTC.

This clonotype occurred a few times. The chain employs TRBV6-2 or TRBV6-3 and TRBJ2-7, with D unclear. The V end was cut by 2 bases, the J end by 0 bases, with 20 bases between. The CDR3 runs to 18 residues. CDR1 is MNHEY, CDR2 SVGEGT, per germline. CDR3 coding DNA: TGTGCCAGCAGTTACCCGACTTCAACCCTGGCTAGCTCCTACGAGCAGTACTTC. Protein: CASSYPTSTLASSYEQYF.

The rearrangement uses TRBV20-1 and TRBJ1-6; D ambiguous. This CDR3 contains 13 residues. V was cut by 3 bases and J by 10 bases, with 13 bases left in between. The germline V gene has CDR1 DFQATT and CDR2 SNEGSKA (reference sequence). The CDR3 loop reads CSASWEGTSPLHF. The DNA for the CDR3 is TGCAGTGCTAGCTGGGAGGGTACCTCACCCCTCCACTTT.

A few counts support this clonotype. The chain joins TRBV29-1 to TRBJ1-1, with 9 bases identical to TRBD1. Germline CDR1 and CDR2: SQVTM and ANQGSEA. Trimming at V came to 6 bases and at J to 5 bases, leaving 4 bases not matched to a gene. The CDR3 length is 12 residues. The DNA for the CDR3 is TGCAGCGTAAGGACAGGGGATACTGAAGCTTTCTTT. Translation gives CSVRTGDTEAFF.

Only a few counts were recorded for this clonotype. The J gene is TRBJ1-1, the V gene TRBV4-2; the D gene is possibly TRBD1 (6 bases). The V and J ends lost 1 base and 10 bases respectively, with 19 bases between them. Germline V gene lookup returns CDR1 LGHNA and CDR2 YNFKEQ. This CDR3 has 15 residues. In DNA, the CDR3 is TGTGCCAGCAGCCAAGCTACATCCCGAAGGGGGGCAGCTTTCTTT. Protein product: CASSQATSRRGAAFF.

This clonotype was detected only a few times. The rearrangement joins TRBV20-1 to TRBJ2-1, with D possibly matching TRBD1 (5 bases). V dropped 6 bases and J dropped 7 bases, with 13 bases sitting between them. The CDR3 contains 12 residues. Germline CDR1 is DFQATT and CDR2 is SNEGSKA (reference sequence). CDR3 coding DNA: TGCAGTGCGAAAGTGGGGCTGAATGAGCAGTTCTTC. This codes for CSAKVGLNEQFF.

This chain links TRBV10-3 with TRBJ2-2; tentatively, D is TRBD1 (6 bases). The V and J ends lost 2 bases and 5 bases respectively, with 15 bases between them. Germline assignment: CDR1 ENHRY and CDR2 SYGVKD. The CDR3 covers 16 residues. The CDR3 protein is CAISESPGHSTGELFF. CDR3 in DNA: TGTGCCATCAGTGAGAGCCCGGGACATAGTACCGGGGAGCTGTTTTTT.

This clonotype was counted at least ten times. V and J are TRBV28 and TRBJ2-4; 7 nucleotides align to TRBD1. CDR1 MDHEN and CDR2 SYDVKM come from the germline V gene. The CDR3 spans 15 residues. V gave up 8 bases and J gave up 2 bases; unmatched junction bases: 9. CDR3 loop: CASSKTGASKNIQYF. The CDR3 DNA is TGTGCCAGCTCTAAAACAGGGGCCTCCAAAAACATTCAGTACTTC.

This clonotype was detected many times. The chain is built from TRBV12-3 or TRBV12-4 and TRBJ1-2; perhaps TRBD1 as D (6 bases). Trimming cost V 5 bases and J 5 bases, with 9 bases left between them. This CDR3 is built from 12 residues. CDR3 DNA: TGTGCCAGCAGTACAGGGACGTATGGCTACACCTTC. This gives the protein CASSTGTYGYTF.

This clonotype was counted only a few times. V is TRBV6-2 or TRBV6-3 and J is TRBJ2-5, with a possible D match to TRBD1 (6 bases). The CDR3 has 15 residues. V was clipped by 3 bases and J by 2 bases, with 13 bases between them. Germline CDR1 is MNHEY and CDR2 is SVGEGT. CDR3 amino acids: CASSYSGTSQETQYF. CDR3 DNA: TGTGCCAGCAGTTATTCTGGGACATCTCAAGAGACCCAGTACTTC.

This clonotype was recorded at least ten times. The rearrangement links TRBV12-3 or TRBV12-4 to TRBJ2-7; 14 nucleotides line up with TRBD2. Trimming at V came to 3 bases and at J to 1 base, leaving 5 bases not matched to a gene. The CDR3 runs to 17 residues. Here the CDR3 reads CASSFRTSGGRSYEQYF. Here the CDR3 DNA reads TGTGCCAGCAGTTTCAGGACTAGCGGGGGGCGTTCCTACGAGCAGTACTTC.

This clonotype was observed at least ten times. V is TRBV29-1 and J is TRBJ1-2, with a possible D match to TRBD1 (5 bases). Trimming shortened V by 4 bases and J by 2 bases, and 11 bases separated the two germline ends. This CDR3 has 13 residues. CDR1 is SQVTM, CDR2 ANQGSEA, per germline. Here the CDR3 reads CSVALGDNYGYTF. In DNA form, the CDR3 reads TGCAGCGTTGCGTTAGGGGACAACTATGGCTACACCTTC.

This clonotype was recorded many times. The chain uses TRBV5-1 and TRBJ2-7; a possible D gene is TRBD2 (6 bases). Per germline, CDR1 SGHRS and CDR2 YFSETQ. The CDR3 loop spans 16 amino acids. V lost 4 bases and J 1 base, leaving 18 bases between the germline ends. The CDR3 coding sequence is TGCGCCAGCAGCGCTCAACTAGCAACCTCATCCTACGAGCAGTACTTC. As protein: CASSAQLATSSYEQYF.

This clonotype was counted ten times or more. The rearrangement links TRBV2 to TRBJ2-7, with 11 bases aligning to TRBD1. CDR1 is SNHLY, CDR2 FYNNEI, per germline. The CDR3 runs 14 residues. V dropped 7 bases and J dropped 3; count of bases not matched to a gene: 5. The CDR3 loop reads CASTWDRGDYEQYF. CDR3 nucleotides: TGTGCCAGCACTTGGGACAGGGGGGACTACGAGCAGTACTTC. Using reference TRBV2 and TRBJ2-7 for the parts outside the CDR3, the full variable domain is EPEVTQTPSHQVTQMGQEVILRCVPISNHLYFYWYRQILGQKVEFLVSFYNNEISEKSEIFDDQFSVERPDGSNFTLKIRSTKLEDSAMYFCASTWDRGDYEQYFGPGTRLTVT.

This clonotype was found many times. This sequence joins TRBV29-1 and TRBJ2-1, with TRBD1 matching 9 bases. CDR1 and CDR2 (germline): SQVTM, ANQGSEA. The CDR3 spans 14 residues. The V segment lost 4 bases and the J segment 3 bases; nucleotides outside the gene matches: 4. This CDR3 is CSVAPGQGYNEQFF. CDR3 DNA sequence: TGCAGCGTTGCCCCGGGACAGGGCTACAATGAGCAGTTCTTC.

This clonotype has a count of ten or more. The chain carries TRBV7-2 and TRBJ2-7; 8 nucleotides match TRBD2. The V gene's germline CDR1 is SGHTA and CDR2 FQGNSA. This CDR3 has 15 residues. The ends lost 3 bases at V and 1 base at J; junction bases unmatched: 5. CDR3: CASSFVPGGSYEQYF. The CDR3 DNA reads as TGTGCCAGCAGCTTCGTTCCGGGGGGGTCCTACGAGCAGTACTTC.

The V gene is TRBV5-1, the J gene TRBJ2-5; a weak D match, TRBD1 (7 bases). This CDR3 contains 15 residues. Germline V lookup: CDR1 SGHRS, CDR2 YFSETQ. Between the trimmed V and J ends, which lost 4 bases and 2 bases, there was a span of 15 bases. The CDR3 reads CASSPGGGQQETQYF. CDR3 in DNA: TGCGCCAGCAGCCCAGGAGGGGGACAGCAAGAGACCCAGTACTTC.

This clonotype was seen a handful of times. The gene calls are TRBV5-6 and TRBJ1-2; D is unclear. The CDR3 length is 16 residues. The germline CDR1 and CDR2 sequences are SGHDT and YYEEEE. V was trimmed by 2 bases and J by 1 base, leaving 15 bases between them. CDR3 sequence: CASSLYKGNYNYGYTF. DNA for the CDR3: TGTGCCAGCAGCTTATACAAAGGGAACTATAACTATGGCTACACCTTC.

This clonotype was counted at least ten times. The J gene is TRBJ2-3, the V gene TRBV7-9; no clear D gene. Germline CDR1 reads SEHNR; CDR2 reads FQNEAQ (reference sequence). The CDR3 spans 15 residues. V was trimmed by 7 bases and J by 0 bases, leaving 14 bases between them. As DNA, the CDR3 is TGTGCCAGCATCCCAGTAGGACGGAGCACAGATACGCAGTATTTT. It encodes CASIPVGRSTDTQYF.

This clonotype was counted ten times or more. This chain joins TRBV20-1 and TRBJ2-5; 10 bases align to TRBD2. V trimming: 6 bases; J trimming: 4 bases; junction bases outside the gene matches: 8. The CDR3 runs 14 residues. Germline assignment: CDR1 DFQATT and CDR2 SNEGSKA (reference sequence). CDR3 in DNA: TGCAGTGCCACCCTAGCGGGGGTTCCAGAGACCCAGTACTTC. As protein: CSATLAGVPETQYF.